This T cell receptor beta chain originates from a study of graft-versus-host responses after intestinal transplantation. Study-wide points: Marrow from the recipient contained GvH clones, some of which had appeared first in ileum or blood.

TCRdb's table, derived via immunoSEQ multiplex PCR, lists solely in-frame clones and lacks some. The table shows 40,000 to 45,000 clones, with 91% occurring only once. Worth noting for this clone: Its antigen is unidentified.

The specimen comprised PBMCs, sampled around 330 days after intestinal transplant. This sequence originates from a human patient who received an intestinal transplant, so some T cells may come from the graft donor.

The CDR3 loop is CASSLAGRGETQYF. CDR3 bases: TGTGCCAGCAGTTTAGCGGGCAGAGGGGAGACCCAGTACTTC. J is TRBJ2-5 and V is TRBV28, with D possibly matching TRBD2 (5 bases). Germline values: CDR1 MDHEN, CDR2 SYDVKM. V lost 2 bases, J lost 5 bases, and 12 bases lay in between. This CDR3 contains 14 residues.